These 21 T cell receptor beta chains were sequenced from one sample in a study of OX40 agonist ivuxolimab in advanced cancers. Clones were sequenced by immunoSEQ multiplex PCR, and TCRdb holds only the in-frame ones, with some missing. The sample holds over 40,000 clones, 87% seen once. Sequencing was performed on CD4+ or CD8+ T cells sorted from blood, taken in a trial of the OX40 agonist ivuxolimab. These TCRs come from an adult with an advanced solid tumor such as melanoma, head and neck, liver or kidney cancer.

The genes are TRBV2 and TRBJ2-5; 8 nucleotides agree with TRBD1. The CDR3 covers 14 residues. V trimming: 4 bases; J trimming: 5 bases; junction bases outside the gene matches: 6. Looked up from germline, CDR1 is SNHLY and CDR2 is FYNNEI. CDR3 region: CASSGQGFEETQYF. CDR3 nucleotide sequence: TGTGCCAGCAGTGGACAGGGGTTCGAGGAGACCCAGTACTTC.

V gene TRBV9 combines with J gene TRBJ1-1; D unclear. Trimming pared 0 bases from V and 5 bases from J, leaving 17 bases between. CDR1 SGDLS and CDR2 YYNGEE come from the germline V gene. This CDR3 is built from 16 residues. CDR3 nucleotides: TGTGCCAGCAGCGTAGAGATGACCGGCGTGGGGACTGAAGCTTTCTTT. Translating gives CASSVEMTGVGTEAFF.

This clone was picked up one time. The CDR3 sequence: CASSQDIHRNEQYF. In DNA form, the CDR3 reads TGTGCCAGCAGCCAAGATATTCATAGAAACGAGCAGTACTTC. The chain links TRBV5-4 to TRBJ2-7; D not certain. Trimming took 4 bases from V and 5 from J, leaving 16 bases between them. The CDR3 runs to 14 residues. Per germline, CDR1 SGHNT and CDR2 YYREEE (reference sequence).

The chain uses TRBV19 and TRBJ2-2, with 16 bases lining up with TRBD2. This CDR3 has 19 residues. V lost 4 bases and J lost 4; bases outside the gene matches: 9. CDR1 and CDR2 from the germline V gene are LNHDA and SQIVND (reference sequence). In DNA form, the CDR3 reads TGTGCCAGTAGTACCTCGGGACTAGCGGGAGGGCGGATCACCGGGGAGCTGTTTTTT. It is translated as CASSTSGLAGGRITGELFF.

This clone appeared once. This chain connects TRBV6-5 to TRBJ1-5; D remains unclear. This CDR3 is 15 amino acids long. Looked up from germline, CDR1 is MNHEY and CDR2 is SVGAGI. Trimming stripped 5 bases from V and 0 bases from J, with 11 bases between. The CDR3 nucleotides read TGTGCCAGCAGTAAACGCTATTCTAGCAATCAGCCCCAGCATTTT. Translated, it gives CASSKRYSSNQPQHF.

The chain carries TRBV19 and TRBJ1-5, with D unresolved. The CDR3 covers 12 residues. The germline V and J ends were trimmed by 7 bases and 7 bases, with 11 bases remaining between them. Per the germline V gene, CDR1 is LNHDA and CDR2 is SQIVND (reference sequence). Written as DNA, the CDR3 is TGTGCCAGTACGGGCAGCTTACAGCCCCAGCATTTT. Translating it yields CASTGSLQPQHF. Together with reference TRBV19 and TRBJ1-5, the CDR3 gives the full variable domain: DGGITQSPKYLFRKEGQNVTLSCEQNLNHDAMYWYRQDPGQGLRLIYYSQIVNDFQKGDIAEGYSVSREKKESFPLTVTSAQKNPTAFYLCASTGSLQPQHFGDGTRLSIL.

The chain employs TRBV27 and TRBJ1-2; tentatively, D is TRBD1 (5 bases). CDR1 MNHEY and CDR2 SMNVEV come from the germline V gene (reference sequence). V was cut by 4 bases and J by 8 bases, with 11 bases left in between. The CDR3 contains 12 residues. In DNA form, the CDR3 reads TGTGCCAGCAGTTCTGGGAGGGGAGGCTACACCTTC. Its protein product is CASSSGRGGYTF.

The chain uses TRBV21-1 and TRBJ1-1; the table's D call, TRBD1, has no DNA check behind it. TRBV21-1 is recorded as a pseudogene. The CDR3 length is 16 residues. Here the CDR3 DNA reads TGTGCCAGCAGCACGGGGACAGGGGGCTTGGGGACTGAAGCTTTCTTT. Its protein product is CASSTGTGGLGTEAFF.

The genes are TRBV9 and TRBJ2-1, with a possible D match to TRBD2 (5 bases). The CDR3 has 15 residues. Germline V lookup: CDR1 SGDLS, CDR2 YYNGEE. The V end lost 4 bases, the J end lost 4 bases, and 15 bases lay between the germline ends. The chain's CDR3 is CASSLAGVGYNEQFF. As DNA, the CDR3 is TGTGCCAGCAGCCTCGCCGGGGTTGGGTACAATGAGCAGTTCTTC.

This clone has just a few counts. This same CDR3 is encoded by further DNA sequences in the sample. The CDR3 DNA is TGTGCCAGCAGTGAAGCGGGGTACGAGCAGTACTTC. It specifies CASSEAGYEQYF. J is TRBJ2-7 and V is TRBV6-1, with D unresolved. There are 12 residues in the CDR3. The germline V gene has CDR1 MNHNS and CDR2 SASEGT. The germline V and J ends were trimmed by 0 bases and 4 bases, with 4 bases remaining between them.

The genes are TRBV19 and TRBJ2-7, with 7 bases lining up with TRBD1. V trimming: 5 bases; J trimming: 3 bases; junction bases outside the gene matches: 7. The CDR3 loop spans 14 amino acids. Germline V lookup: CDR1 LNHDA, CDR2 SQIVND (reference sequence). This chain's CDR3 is CASSVTGTVYEQYF. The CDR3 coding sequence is TGTGCCAGTAGTGTAACCGGGACAGTCTACGAGCAGTACTTC.

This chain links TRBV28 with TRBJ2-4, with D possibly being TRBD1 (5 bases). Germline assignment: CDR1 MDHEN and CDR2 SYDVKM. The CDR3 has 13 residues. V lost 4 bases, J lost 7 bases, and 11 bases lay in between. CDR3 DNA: TGTGCCAGCAGTTACCCAGGGCGGAACATTCAGTACTTC. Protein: CASSYPGRNIQYF.

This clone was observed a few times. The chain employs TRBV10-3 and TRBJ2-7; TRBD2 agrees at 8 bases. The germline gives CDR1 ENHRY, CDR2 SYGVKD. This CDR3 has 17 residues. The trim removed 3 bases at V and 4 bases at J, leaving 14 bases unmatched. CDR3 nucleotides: TGTGCCATCAGTGACCCACCCGGGACTAGTGGGTTATACGAGCAGTACTTC. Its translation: CAISDPPGTSGLYEQYF.

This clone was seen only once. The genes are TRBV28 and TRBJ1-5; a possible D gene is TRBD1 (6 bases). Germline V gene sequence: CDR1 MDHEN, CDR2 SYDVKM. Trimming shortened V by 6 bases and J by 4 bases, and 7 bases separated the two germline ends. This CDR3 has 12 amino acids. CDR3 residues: CASSQGNQPQHF. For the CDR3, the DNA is TGTGCCAGCAGCCAGGGGAATCAGCCCCAGCATTTT.

The CDR3 DNA reads as TGTGCCAGCAGCCCGGAGTTCTACTACAATGAGCAGTTCTTC. This codes for CASSPEFYYNEQFF. The chain recombines TRBV11-2 with TRBJ2-1; no definite D call. CDR1 SGHAT and CDR2 FQNNGV come from the germline V gene. The CDR3 loop spans 14 amino acids. The V gene lost 5 bases and the J gene lost 3 bases, with 11 bases spanning the gap.

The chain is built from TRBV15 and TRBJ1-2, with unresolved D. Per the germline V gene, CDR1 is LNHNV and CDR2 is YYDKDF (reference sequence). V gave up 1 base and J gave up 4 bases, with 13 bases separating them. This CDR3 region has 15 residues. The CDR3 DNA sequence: TGTGCCACCAGCAGAGTGGTTTCAGTCCTCTATGGCTACACCTTC. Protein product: CATSRVVSVLYGYTF.

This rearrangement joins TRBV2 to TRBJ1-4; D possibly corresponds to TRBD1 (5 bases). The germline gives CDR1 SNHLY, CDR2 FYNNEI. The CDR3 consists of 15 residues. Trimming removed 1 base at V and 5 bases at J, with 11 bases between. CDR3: CASSEDGARNEKLFF. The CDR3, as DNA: TGTGCCAGCAGTGAAGACGGGGCCAGGAATGAAAAACTGTTTTTT.

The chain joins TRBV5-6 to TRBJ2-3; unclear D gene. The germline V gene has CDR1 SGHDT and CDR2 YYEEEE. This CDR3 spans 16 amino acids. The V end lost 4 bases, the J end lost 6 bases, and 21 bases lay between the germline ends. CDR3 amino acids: CASSSEPGDDRDTQYF. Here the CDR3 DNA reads TGTGCCAGCAGCAGTGAGCCGGGCGACGATAGGGATACGCAGTATTTT.

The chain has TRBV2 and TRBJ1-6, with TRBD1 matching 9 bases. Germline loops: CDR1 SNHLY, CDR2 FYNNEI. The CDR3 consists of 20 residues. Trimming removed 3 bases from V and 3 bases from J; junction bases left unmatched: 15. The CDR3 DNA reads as TGTGCCAGCAGTGAGCCGCCCCGGGACAGGGAGAGATTCTATAATTCACCCCTCCACTTT. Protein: CASSEPPRDRERFYNSPLHF. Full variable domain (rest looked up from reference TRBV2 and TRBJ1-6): EPEVTQTPSHQVTQMGQEVILRCVPISNHLYFYWYRQILGQKVEFLVSFYNNEISEKSEIFDDQFSVERPDGSNFTLKIRSTKLEDSAMYFCASSEPPRDRERFYNSPLHFGNGTRLTVT.

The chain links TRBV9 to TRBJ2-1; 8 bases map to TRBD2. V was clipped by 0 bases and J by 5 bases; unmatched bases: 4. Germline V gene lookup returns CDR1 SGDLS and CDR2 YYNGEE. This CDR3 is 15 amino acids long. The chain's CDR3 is CASSVGGGMDNEQFF. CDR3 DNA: TGTGCCAGCAGCGTAGGCGGGGGGATGGACAATGAGCAGTTCTTC.

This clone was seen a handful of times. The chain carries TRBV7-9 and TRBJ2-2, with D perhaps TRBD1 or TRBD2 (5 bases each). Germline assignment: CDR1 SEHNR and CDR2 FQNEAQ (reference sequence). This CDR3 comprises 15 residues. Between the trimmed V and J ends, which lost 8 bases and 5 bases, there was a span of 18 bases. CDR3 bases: TGTGCCAGCCAATCTATGGGGGAACCTACCGGGGAGCTGTTTTTT. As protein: CASQSMGEPTGELFF.